A selection of T cell receptor beta chains follows, all from one sample in a study of identical twins. Each CDR3 protein is one row after TCRdb ran MiXCR on the 5' RACE reads. The repertoire holds some 230,000 distinct CDR3 sequences, with 6.5% as singletons. These sequences were also reported in another study, on T cells expressing NK-cell markers.

Source material: CD8+ T cells sorted from blood. The receptors stem from a woman aged 18-29 years in good health. The CDR3 runs from the conserved cysteine through the conserved F or W. The D gene is left open where the match is weak. Clone size is stated in some rows and not others, as once, few, many or a class when expanded.

J,size,D,V,CDR3,DNA
TRBJ2-3,once,TRBD2,TRBV7-8,CASSFLRAGGTDTQYF,TGTGCCAGCAGCTTCCTTAGAGCGGGGGGCACAGATACGCAGTATTTT
TRBJ2-7,few,TRBD2,TRBV12-3/TRBV12-4,CASSFGRSGGSYEQYF,TGTGCCAGCAGTTTTGGAAGGAGCGGGGGATCCTACGAGCAGTACTTC
TRBJ2-6,.,.,TRBV12-3/TRBV12-4,CASTPREGANSGANVLTF,TGTGCCAGCACCCCGAGGGAGGGGGCGAATTCTGGGGCCAACGTCCTGACTTTC
TRBJ2-3,many,TRBD2,TRBV20-1,CSARGLAGGDADTQYF,TGCAGTGCTAGAGGGCTAGCGGGAGGCGACGCAGATACGCAGTATTTT
TRBJ1-1,few,TRBD1,TRBV7-9,CASSLERGQGATAFF,TGTGCCAGCAGCTTAGAAAGGGGACAGGGGGCAACAGCTTTCTTT
TRBJ1-4,once,.,TRBV20-1,CSARPLSGNEKLFF,TGCAGTGCTAGACCCCTCTCCGGGAATGAAAAACTGTTTTTT
TRBJ2-1,few,.,TRBV6-1,CASSEHAEQFF,TGTGCCAGCAGTGAACACGCGGAGCAGTTCTTC
TRBJ1-5,few,.,TRBV5-6,CASSFSRVDFRGNQPQHF,TGTGCCAGCAGCTTTAGCAGGGTGGATTTTAGGGGCAATCAGCCCCAGCATTTT
TRBJ2-7,many,.,TRBV27,CASSFPGGEQYF,TGTGCCAGCAGTTTCCCCGGTGGGGAGCAGTACTTC
TRBJ2-1,many,TRBD1,TRBV6-1,CASGDRGQGNEQFF,TGTGCCAGCGGGGACAGGGGGCAGGGGAATGAGCAGTTCTTC
TRBJ1-2,.,.,TRBV6-5,CASTLTRNSGDGYTF,TGTGCCAGCACCCTTACTCGGAACAGCGGGGATGGCTACACCTTC
TRBJ2-2,.,.,TRBV10-3,CAISESLTGELFF,TGTGCCATCAGTGAGTCCCTCACCGGGGAGCTGTTTTTT
TRBJ2-4,few,TRBD2,TRBV9,CASSHGLAGGKNIQYF,TGTGCCAGCAGCCACGGACTAGCGGGGGGTAAAAACATTCAGTACTTC
TRBJ1-2,few,.,TRBV5-5,CASSPRQALPVGYGYTF,TGTGCCAGCAGTCCTCGGCAGGCCCTCCCCGTCGGCTATGGCTACACCTTC